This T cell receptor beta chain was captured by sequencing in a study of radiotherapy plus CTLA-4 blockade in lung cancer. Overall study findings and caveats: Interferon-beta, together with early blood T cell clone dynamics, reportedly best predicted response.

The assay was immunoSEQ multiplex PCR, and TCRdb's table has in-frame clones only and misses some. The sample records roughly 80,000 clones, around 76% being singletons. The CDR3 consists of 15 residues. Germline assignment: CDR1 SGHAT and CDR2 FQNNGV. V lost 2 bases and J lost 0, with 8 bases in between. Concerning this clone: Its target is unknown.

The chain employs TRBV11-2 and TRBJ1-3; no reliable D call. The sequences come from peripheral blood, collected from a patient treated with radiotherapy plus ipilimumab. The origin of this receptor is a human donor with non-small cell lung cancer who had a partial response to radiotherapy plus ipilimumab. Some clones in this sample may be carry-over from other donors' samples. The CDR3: CASSLQHHSGNTIYF. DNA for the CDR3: TGTGCCAGCAGCTTACAACACCACTCTGGAAACACCATATATTTT.